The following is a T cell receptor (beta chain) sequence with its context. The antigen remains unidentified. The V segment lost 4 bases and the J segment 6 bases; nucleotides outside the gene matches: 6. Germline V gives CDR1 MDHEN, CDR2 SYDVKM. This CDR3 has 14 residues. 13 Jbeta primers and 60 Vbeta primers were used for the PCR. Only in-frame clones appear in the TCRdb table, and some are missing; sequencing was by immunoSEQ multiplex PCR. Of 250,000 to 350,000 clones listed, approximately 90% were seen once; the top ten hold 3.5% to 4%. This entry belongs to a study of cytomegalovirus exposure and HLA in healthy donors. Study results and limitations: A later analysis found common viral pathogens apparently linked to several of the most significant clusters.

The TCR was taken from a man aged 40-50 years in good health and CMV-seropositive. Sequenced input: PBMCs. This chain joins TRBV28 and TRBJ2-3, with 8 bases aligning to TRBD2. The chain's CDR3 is CASSSGLAADTQYF. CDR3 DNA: TGTGCCAGCAGTTCCGGACTAGCAGCGGATACGCAGTATTTT. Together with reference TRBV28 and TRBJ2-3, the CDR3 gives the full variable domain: DVKVTQSSRYLVKRTGEKVFLECVQDMDHENMFWYRQDPGLGLRLIYFSYDVKMKEKGDIPEGYSVSREKKERFSLILESASTNQTSMYLCASSSGLAADTQYFGPGTRLTVL.